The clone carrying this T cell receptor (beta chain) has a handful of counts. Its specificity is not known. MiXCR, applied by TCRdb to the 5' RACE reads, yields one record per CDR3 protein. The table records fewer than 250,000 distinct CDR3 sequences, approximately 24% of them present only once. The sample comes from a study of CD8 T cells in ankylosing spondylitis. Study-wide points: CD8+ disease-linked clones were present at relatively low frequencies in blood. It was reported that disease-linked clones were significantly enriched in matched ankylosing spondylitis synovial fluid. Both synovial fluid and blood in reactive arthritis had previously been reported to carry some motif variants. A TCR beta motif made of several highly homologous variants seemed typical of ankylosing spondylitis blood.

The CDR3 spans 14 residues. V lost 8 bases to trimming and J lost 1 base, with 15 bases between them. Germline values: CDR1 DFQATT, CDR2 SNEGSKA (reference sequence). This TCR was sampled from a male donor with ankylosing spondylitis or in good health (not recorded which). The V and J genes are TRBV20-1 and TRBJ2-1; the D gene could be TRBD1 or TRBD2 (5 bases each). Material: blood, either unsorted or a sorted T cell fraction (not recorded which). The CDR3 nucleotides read TGCAGTCCCTCCGGGACCCGTTCCTACAATGAGCAGTTCTTC. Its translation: CSPSGTRSYNEQFF.